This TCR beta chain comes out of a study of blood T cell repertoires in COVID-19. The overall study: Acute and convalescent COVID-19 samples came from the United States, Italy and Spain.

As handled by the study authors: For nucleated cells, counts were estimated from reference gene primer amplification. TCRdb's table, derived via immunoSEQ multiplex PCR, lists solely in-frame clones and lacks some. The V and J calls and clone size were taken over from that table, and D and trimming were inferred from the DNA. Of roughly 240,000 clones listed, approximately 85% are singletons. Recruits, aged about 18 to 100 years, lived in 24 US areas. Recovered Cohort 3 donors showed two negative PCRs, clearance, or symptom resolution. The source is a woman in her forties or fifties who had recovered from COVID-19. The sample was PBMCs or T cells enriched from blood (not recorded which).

The CDR3 is CASSQPGQGDTEAFF. The CDR3, as DNA: TGCGCCAGCAGCCAACCGGGACAGGGGGACACTGAAGCTTTCTTT. The chain recombines TRBV4-3 with TRBJ1-1; TRBD1 aligns across 11 bases. Trimming at V came to 2 bases and at J to 3 bases, leaving 2 bases not matched to a gene. Germline assignment: CDR1 LGHNA and CDR2 YSLEER. The CDR3 has 15 amino acids.